What follows are 18 T cell receptor beta chains derived from one specimen sequenced in a study of blood T cells in healthy people across ages. PCR was performed a second time for roughly 7 to 11 cycles using a sample-barcoded 5' primer and a J-beta primer mix. TCRdb used MiXCR to reprocess the 5' RACE reads, holding one entry per CDR3 protein. Of hundreds of thousands of distinct CDR3 sequences listed, roughly 48% are singletons. The specimen sequenced was blood. The receptors here all came from a man aged 25-40 years in good health.

This sequence joins TRBV6-2 or TRBV6-3 and TRBJ2-7, with D hard to call. Germline V gene lookup returns CDR1 MNHEY and CDR2 SVGEGT. V lost 6 bases and J lost 2, with 23 bases in between. The CDR3 contains 17 residues. CDR3 in amino acids: CASSHPGLQAETYEQYF. The DNA of the CDR3 is TGTGCCAGCAGCCATCCTGGTCTCCAGGCCGAAACCTACGAGCAGTACTTC.

The chain couples TRBV3-1 to TRBJ2-1; D not resolved. Germline CDR1 reads LGHDT; CDR2 reads YNNKEL (reference sequence). The ends were cut back, 0 bases at V and 8 bases at J, with 11 bases in the middle. There are 14 residues in the CDR3. CDR3: CASSQDRPTHEQFF. The CDR3 bases are TGTGCCAGCAGCCAAGATCGTCCGACCCATGAGCAGTTCTTC.

The V and J genes are TRBV18 and TRBJ1-4; D gene ambiguous. With 3 bases removed from V and 5 bases from J, the gap between germline ends came to 7 bases. The CDR3 contains 13 residues. Germline loops: CDR1 KGHSH, CDR2 LQKENI. CDR3 DNA sequence: TGTGCCAGCTCACCGCAGCAGAATGAAAAACTGTTTTTT. As protein: CASSPQQNEKLFF.

V is TRBV28 and J is TRBJ2-5; D could derive from TRBD1 or TRBD2 (6 bases each). Germline V gene data show CDR1 as MDHEN and CDR2 as SYDVKM. V lost 5 bases to trimming and J lost 5 bases, with 18 bases between them. The length of the CDR3 is 15 residues. The CDR3 is CASSGRDTYGETQYF. CDR3 sequence (DNA): TGTGCCAGCAGTGGGCGGGACACTTACGGGGAGACCCAGTACTTC.

Here the CDR3 reads CASSFGAWGDMGAQYF. In DNA, the CDR3 is TGTGCCAGCAGCTTTGGCGCATGGGGGGATATGGGTGCCCAGTACTTC. This chain links TRBV7-2 with TRBJ2-7; tentatively, D is TRBD2 (6 bases). This CDR3 has 16 residues. The V gene's germline CDR1 is SGHTA and CDR2 FQGNSA. Deletions cut 3 bases from V and 10 bases from J, with 25 bases between.

V gene TRBV10-3 combines with J gene TRBJ1-6; 9 bases fit TRBD1. V shed 3 bases and J 7 bases; nucleotides not matched to a gene: 4. The V gene's germline CDR1 is ENHRY and CDR2 SYGVKD. The CDR3 runs 15 residues. CDR3: CAISEGGQGNSPLHF. The DNA for the CDR3 is TGTGCCATCAGTGAAGGGGGACAGGGAAATTCACCCCTCCACTTT.

The J gene is TRBJ1-4, the V gene TRBV12-3 or TRBV12-4; 8 nucleotides line up with TRBD1. The length of the CDR3 is 15 residues. V lost 10 bases and J lost 7; bases outside the gene matches: 14. CDR3 region: CATTDRGAGIEKLFF. The CDR3 region has the DNA TGTGCCACCACAGACAGGGGCGCGGGTATTGAAAAACTGTTTTTT.

This chain uses TRBV6-5 with TRBJ1-5; the match to TRBD1 covers 7 bases. V lost 2 bases, J lost 6 bases, and 22 bases stayed unmatched. Germline-derived CDR1 and CDR2 are MNHEY and SVGAGI. The CDR3 loop spans 20 amino acids. Here the CDR3 DNA reads TGTGCCAGCAGTTACGAGGACCAGGGACAGTCTTACGTAGCTGTTCAGCCCCAGCATTTT. Its protein is CASSYEDQGQSYVAVQPQHF.

This chain connects TRBV29-1 to TRBJ2-1; a weak D match, TRBD1 (5 bases). Germline values: CDR1 SQVTM, CDR2 ANQGSEA. The CDR3 contains 14 residues. V lost 7 bases, J lost 4 bases, and 17 bases lay in between. As DNA, the CDR3 is TGCAGCGGGGGCCCCACCGCGATATACAATGAGCAGTTCTTC. This gives the protein CSGGPTAIYNEQFF.

The CDR3 loop is CSARDRGSHGTDTQYF. CDR3 nucleotide sequence: TGCAGTGCTAGAGATCGGGGCAGCCACGGGACAGATACGCAGTATTTT. V is TRBV20-1 and J is TRBJ2-3; D tentatively fits TRBD1 or TRBD2 (5 bases each). In germline, CDR1 is DFQATT, CDR2 SNEGSKA (reference sequence). V was clipped by 0 bases and J by 3 bases, with 16 bases between them. There are 16 residues in the CDR3.

This sequence joins TRBV11-2 and TRBJ1-6, with 9 nucleotides matching TRBD1. The CDR3 extends over 15 amino acids. CDR1 is SGHAT, CDR2 FQNNGV, per germline. V trimming: 4 bases; J trimming: 9 bases; junction bases outside the gene matches: 7. The DNA of the CDR3 is TGTGCCAGCAGCTCGGGACAGGGTTTTGGTTCACCCCTCCACTTT. Protein product: CASSSGQGFGSPLHF.

This clonotype was observed a few times. The chain employs TRBV7-9 and TRBJ2-2; 7 bases agree with TRBD1. Trimming removed 0 bases from V and 4 bases from J; junction bases left unmatched: 5. Looked up from germline, CDR1 is SEHNR and CDR2 is FQNEAQ (reference sequence). The CDR3 covers 16 residues. For the CDR3, the DNA is TGTGCCAGCAGCTTAGCACGCCCAGGGGGCACCGGGGAGCTGTTTTTT. It specifies CASSLARPGGTGELFF.

There are a few counts of this clonotype. The chain carries TRBV4-1 and TRBJ1-2; D might be TRBD1 (5 bases). The CDR3 covers 18 residues. Germline assignment: CDR1 MGHRA and CDR2 YSYEKL. V lost 0 bases, J lost 6 bases, and 23 bases lay in between. The CDR3 is CASSQDAAGISLSDGYTF. CDR3 bases: TGCGCCAGCAGCCAAGATGCGGCAGGGATCTCACTATCGGATGGCTACACCTTC.

This clonotype turned up a few times. The chain employs TRBV2 and TRBJ2-5; D remains ambiguous. Near its end, the DNA agrees better with TRBJ2-7, so the J call may be wrong. Germline V gives CDR1 SNHLY, CDR2 FYNNEI. The CDR3 consists of 15 residues. The CDR3 sequence: CASSEEGAGRFEQYF. The CDR3, as DNA: TGTGCCAGCAGTGAAGAAGGCGCCGGGCGGTTCGAGCAGTACTTC.

V usage is TRBV20-1 and J usage is TRBJ2-4; D is unclear. With the DNA end fitting TRBJ2-7 better, the J assignment may be wrong. CDR1 is DFQATT and CDR2 is SNEGSKA in the germline V gene (reference sequence). This CDR3 region has 14 residues. CDR3 protein: CSGRYSEGTYEQYF. CDR3 coding DNA: TGCAGTGGGCGCTATTCCGAAGGAACCTACGAGCAGTACTTC.

The genes are TRBV28 and TRBJ2-7; 12 nucleotides agree with TRBD2. V lost 6 bases to trimming and J lost 1 base; unmatched junction nucleotides: 4. Per germline, CDR1 MDHEN and CDR2 SYDVKM. The CDR3 length is 15 residues. The CDR3 DNA is TGTGCCAGCAGAATGACTAGCGGGAGATCCTACGAGCAGTACTTC. This codes for CASRMTSGRSYEQYF. Using reference TRBV28 and TRBJ2-7 for the parts outside the CDR3, the full variable domain is DVKVTQSSRYLVKRTGEKVFLECVQDMDHENMFWYRQDPGLGLRLIYFSYDVKMKEKGDIPEGYSVSREKKERFSLILESASTNQTSMYLCASRMTSGRSYEQYFGPGTRLTVT.

This clonotype appeared many times. V is TRBV11-3 and J is TRBJ2-1, with 13 bases matching TRBD2. Losses at the gene ends were 2 bases for V and 0 bases for J; bases not matched to a gene: 7. Germline CDR1 SGHNT, CDR2 YENEEA. The CDR3 totals 19 residues. CDR3: CASSLTTSGGAVSYNEQFF. CDR3 in DNA: TGTGCCAGCAGCTTAACTACTAGCGGGGGGGCTGTCTCCTACAATGAGCAGTTCTTC.

This clonotype was seen a few times. V is TRBV4-2 and J is TRBJ2-3; 7 bases are a match to TRBD2. The germline CDR1 and CDR2 sequences are LGHNA and YNFKEQ. The CDR3 runs to 18 residues. J gave up 1 base and V 0 bases, and 10 bases lay outside the gene matches. CDR3 in DNA: TGTGCCAGCAGCCAAGACCCCGGTTTGGCGGGGGGCACAGATACGCAGTATTTT. Translated: CASSQDPGLAGGTDTQYF.